One and the same sample provided the 17 T cell receptor beta chains below, sequenced in a study of Ad26.COV2.S vaccination and SARS-CoV-2 variants. Data came from immunoSEQ multiplex PCR; TCRdb stores just in-frame clones and leaves some out. The top ten clones hold around 1.6% of a sample with fewer than 600,000 clones, around 89% of them seen once. Specified treatment: about 20 received Ad26.COV2.S at low or high dose, single or two shots; several received placebo; per-sample allocation not given. It was on day 63 after the first vaccine or placebo injection that samples were taken. The starting material was peripheral blood, obtained in a trial of Ad26.COV2.S vaccine versus placebo. Receptors originate from a person between 18 and 65 years old who received the Ad26.COV2.S COVID-19 vaccine or a placebo.

This chain connects TRBV5-1 to TRBJ2-1, with D possibly TRBD2 on 5 matching bases. The CDR3 length is 15 residues. Trimming took 0 bases from V and 3 from J, leaving 10 bases between them. Germline V gene lookup returns CDR1 SGHRS and CDR2 YFSETQ. CDR3 residues: CASSLVSGSYNEQFF. CDR3 coding DNA: TGCGCCAGCAGCTTGGTCAGCGGTAGCTACAATGAGCAGTTCTTC. Full variable domain (rest looked up from reference TRBV5-1 and TRBJ2-1): KAGVTQTPRYLIKTRGQQVTLSCSPISGHRSVSWYQQTPGQGLQFLFEYFSETQRNKGNFPGRFSGRQFSNSRSEMNVSTLELGDSALYLCASSLVSGSYNEQFFGPGTRLTVL.

V and J are TRBV30 and TRBJ2-6; 10 bases map to TRBD2. J gave up 0 bases and V 4 bases, and 0 bases lay outside the gene matches. This CDR3 spans 15 amino acids. Per germline, CDR1 GTSNPN and CDR2 SVGIG (reference sequence). CDR3 residues: CAWTSGSSGANVLTF. CDR3 bases: TGTGCCTGGACTAGCGGGAGCTCTGGGGCCAACGTCCTGACTTTC.

V gene TRBV20-1 combines with J gene TRBJ1-1; D gene uncertain. With 7 bases removed from V and 0 bases from J, the gap between germline ends came to 6 bases. The CDR3 consists of 11 residues. From germline, CDR1 is DFQATT and CDR2 SNEGSKA (reference sequence). The CDR3 spells CSGLLNTEAFF. CDR3 coding DNA: TGCAGTGGACTTTTGAACACTGAAGCTTTCTTT.

V and J are TRBV6-4 and TRBJ1-6; unclear D gene. With 3 bases removed from V and 11 bases from J, the gap between germline ends came to 14 bases. This CDR3 spans 14 amino acids. Germline V gene data show CDR1 as MRHNA and CDR2 as SNTAGT. For the CDR3, the DNA is TGTGCCAGCAGTGAATCAGGTTTTGTGGCACCCCTCCACTTT. It yields the protein CASSESGFVAPLHF.

The rearrangement uses TRBV4-2 and TRBJ2-3; TRBD2 might be the D (6 bases). Germline lookup yields CDR1 LGHNA and CDR2 YNFKEQ. The CDR3 has 18 residues. Trimming removed 0 bases at V and 0 bases at J, with 16 bases between. CDR3 coding DNA: TGTGCCAGCAGCCAAGAGGAAGCGGGCGGACCTAGCACAGATACGCAGTATTTT. Translation gives CASSQEEAGGPSTDTQYF.

The V call is TRBV3-1 (or the pseudogene TRBV3-2), the J call TRBJ1-3; D is perhaps TRBD1 (5 bases). The V gene lost 1 base and the J gene lost 0 bases, with 19 bases spanning the gap. The CDR3 runs 19 residues. The V gene's germline CDR1 is LGHDT and CDR2 YNNKEL (reference sequence). The CDR3 bases are TGTGCCAGCAGCCAAGGCTCCGGCGGGCAGGGATACTCTGGAAACACCATATATTTT. Its translation is CASSQGSGGQGYSGNTIYF.

This clone was seen more than once but under ten times. Compared with germline, one end of the junction differs, possibly owing to a read error. The V call is TRBV29-1, the J call TRBJ2-1, with 10 bases matching TRBD2. Germline-derived CDR1 and CDR2 are SQVTM and ANQGSEA. The CDR3 is made up of 10 amino acids. This CDR3 is CSVGLAGDLF. The CDR3 region has the DNA TGCAGCGTGGGCCTAGCGGGAGACCTCTTC.

The V call is TRBV24-1, the J call TRBJ1-3, with D unclear. The CDR3 extends over 15 amino acids. Germline CDR1 reads KGHDR; CDR2 reads SFDVKD. Trimming took 1 base from V and 0 from J, leaving 6 bases between them. CDR3 sequence reads: CATSDFTVSGNTIYF. The CDR3 nucleotides are TGTGCCACCAGTGATTTTACCGTCTCTGGAAACACCATATATTTT.

The chain joins TRBV19 to TRBJ2-1; possibly TRBD2 for D (5 bases). Trimming removed 6 bases from V and 0 bases from J, with 6 bases in between. CDR3 length equals 13 residues. Germline V CDR1 and CDR2: LNHDA, SQIVND (reference sequence). For the CDR3, the DNA is TGTGCCAGTAGGAGGGCCTCCTACAATGAGCAGTTCTTC. Translated, it gives CASRRASYNEQFF.

This chain uses TRBV5-1 with TRBJ2-7; D is unclear. Trimming stripped 3 bases from V and 2 bases from J, with 9 bases between. Germline loops: CDR1 SGHRS, CDR2 YFSETQ. The CDR3 consists of 13 residues. This CDR3 is CASSSPQPYEQYF. The CDR3 bases are TGCGCCAGCAGCTCCCCGCAACCCTACGAGCAGTACTTC.

In its sample, this clone was seen once. The chain joins TRBV5-4 to TRBJ2-3; either TRBD1 or TRBD2 may fit D (5 bases each). The CDR3 is 12 amino acids. V gave up 7 bases and J gave up 0 bases, with 6 bases separating them. The germline CDR1 and CDR2 sequences are SGHNT and YYREEE (reference sequence). Here the CDR3 DNA reads TGTGCCAGCGGGGGAAGCACAGATACGCAGTATTTT. Translating gives CASGGSTDTQYF.

The chain uses TRBV7-9 and TRBJ2-5; 9 nucleotides line up with TRBD1. The germline CDR1 and CDR2 sequences are SEHNR and FQNEAQ (reference sequence). V lost 3 bases to trimming and J lost 4 bases; unmatched junction nucleotides: 3. The CDR3 contains 14 residues. The CDR3 coding sequence is TGTGCCAGCAGCTTGAAGGACAGGGGAGAGACCCAGTACTTC. It codes for CASSLKDRGETQYF.

The rearrangement links TRBV6-2 or TRBV6-3 to TRBJ1-5; the match to TRBD1 covers 9 bases. The V and J ends lost 6 bases and 3 bases, in that order; junction bases with no gene match: 15. The germline V gene encodes CDR1 MNHEY and CDR2 SVGEGT. This CDR3 contains 18 residues. This chain's CDR3 is CASSQRDRAFEANQPQHF. The DNA for the CDR3 is TGTGCCAGCAGCCAAAGGGACAGGGCTTTTGAGGCCAATCAGCCCCAGCATTTT.

The chain recombines TRBV2 with TRBJ1-5; D ambiguous. Between the trimmed V and J ends, which lost 4 bases and 4 bases, there was a span of 11 bases. This CDR3 is built from 14 residues. Germline CDR1 and CDR2: SNHLY and FYNNEI. CDR3 in amino acids: CASSVEGSNQPQHF. DNA for the CDR3: TGTGCCAGCAGTGTTGAAGGGTCTAATCAGCCCCAGCATTTT.

The genes are TRBV18 and TRBJ1-5; D is perhaps TRBD1 (6 bases). CDR1 and CDR2 from the germline V gene are KGHSH and LQKENI. V lost 5 bases, J lost 5 bases, and 10 bases lay in between. The CDR3 spans 13 residues. CDR3 region: CASSAGQYQPQHF. For the CDR3, the DNA is TGTGCCAGCTCAGCCGGACAGTATCAGCCCCAGCATTTT.

The chain links TRBV25-1 to TRBJ2-7; 7 bases line up with TRBD1. V dropped 7 bases and J dropped 2; count of bases not matched to a gene: 5. Looked up from germline, CDR1 is MGHDK and CDR2 is SYGVNS. The CDR3 sequence is 13 residues long. CDR3 bases: TGTGCCAGCAAGGAACAGGGGACCTACGAGCAGTACTTC. Protein: CASKEQGTYEQYF.

The V call is TRBV30, the J call TRBJ2-7; 9 bases match TRBD1. V trimming: 0 bases; J trimming: 0 bases; junction bases outside the gene matches: 6. This CDR3 comprises 16 residues. The V gene's germline CDR1 is GTSNPN and CDR2 SVGIG (reference sequence). CDR3 loop: CAWSVARTGVSYEQYF. CDR3 sequence (DNA): TGTGCCTGGAGTGTAGCCCGGACAGGGGTCTCCTACGAGCAGTACTTC.